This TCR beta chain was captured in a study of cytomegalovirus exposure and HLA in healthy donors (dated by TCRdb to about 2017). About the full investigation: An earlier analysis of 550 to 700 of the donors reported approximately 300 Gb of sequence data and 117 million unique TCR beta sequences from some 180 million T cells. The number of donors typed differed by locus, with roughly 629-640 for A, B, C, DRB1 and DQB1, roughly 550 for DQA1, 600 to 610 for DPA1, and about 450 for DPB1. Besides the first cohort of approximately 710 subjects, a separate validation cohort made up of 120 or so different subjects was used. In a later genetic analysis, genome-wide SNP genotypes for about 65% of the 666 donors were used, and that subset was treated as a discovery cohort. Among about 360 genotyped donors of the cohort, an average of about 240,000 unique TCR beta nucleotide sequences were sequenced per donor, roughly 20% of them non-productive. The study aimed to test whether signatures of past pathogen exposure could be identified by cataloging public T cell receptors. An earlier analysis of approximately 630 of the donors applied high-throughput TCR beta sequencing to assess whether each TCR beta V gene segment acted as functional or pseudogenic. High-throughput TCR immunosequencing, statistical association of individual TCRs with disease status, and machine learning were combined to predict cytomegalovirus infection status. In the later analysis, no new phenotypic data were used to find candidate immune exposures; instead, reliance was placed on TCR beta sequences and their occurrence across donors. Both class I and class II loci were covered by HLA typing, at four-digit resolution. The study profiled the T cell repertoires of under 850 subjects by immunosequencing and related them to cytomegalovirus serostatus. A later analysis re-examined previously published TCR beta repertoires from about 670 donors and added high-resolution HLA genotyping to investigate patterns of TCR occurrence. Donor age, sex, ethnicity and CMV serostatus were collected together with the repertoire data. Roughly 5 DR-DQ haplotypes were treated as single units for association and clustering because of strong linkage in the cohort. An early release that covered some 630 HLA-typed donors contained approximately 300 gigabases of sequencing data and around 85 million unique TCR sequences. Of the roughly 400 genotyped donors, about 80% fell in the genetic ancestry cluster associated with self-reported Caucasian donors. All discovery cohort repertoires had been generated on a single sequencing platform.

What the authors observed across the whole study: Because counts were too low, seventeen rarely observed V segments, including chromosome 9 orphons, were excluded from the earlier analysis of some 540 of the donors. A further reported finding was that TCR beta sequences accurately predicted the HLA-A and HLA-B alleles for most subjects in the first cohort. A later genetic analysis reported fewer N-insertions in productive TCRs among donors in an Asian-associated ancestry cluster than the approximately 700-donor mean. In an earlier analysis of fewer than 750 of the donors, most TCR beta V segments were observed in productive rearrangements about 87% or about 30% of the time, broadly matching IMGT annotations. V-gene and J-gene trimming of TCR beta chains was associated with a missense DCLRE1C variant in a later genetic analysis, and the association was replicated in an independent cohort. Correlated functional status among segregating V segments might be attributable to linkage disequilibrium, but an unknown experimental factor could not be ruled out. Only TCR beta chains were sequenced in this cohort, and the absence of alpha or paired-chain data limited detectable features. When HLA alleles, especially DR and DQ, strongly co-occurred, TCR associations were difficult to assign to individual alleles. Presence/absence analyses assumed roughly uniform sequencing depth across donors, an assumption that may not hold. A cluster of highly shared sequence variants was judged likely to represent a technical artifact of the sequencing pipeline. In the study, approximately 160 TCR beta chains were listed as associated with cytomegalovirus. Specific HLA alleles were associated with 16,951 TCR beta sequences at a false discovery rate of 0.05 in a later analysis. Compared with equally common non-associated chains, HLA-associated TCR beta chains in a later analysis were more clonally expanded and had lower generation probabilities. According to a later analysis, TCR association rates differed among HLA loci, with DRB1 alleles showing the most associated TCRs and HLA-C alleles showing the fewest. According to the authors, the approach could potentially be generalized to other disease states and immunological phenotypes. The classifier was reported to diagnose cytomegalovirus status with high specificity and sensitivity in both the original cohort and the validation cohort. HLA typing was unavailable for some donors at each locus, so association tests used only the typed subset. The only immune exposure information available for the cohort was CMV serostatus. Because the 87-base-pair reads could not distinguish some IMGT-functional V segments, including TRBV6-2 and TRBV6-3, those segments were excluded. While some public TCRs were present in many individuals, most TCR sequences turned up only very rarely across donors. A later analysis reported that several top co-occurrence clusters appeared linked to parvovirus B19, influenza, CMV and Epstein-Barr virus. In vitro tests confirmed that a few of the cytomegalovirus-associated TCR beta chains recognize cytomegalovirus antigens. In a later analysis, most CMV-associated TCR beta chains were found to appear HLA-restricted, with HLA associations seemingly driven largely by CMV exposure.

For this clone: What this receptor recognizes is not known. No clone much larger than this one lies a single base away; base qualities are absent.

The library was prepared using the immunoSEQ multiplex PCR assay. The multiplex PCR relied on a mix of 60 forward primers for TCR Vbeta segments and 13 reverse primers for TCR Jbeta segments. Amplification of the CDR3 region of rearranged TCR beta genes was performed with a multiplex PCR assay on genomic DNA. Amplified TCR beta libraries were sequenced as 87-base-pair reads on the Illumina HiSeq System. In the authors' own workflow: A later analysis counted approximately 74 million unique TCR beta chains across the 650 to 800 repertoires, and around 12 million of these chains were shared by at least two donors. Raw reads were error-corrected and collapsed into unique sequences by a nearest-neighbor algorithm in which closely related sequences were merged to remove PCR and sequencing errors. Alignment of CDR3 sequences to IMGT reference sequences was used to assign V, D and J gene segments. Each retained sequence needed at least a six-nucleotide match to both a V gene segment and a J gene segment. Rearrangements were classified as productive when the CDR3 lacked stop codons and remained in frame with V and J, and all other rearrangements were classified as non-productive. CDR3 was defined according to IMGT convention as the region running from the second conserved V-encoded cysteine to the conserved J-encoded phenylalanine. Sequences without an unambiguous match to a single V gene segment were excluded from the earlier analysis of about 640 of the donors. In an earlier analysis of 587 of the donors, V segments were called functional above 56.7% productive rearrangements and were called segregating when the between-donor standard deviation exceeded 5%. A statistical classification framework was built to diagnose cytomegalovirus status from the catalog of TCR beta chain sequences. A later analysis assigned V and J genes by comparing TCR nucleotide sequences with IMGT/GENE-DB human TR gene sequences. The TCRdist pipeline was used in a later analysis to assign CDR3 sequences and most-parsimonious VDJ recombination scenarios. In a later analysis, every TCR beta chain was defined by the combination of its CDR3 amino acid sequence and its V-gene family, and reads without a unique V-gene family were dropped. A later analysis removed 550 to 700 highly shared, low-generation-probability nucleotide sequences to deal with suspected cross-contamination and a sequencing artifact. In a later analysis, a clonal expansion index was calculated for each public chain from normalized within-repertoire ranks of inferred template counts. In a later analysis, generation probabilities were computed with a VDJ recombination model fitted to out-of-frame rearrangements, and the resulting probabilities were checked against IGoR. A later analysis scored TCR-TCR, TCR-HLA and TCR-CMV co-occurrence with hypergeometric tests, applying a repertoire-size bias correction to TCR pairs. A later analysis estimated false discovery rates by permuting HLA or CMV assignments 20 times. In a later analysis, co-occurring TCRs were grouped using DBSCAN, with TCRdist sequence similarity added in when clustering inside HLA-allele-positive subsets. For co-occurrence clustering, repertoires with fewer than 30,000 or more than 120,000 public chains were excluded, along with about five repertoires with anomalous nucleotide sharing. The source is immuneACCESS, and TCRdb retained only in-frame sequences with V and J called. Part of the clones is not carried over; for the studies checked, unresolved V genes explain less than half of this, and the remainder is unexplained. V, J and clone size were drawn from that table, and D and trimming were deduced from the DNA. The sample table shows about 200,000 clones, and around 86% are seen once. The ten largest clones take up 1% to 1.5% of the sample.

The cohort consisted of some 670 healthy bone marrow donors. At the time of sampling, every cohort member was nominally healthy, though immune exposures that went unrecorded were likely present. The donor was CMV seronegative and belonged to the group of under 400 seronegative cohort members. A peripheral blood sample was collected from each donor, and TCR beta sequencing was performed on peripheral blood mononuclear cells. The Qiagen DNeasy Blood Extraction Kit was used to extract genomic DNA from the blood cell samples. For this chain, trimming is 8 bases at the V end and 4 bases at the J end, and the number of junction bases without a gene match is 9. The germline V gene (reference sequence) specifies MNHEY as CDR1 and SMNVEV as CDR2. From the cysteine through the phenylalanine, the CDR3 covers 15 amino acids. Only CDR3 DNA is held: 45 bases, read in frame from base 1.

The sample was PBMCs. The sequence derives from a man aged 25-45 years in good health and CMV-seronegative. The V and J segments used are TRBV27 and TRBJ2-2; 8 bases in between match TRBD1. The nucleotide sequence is TGTGCCAGCCGGTCTGGACAGGGAGGCACCGGGGAGCTGTTTTTT. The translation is CASRSGQGGTGELFF.